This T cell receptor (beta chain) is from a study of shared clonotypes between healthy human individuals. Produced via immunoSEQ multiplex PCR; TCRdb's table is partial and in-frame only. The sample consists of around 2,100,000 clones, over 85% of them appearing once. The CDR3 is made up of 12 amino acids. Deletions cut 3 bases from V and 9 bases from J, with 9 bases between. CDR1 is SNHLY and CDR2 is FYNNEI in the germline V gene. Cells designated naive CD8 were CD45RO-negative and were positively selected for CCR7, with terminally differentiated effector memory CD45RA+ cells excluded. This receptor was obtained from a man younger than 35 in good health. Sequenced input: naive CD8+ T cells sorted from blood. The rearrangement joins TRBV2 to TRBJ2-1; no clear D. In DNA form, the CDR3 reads TGTGCCAGCAGTGACTATACCCGTGAGCAGTTCTTC. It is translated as CASSDYTREQFF.